This TCR beta chain was identified during a study of PD-L1 blockade in urothelial cancer. The overall study: A median of roughly 150,000 T cells was found in the blood samples.

This CDR3 has 12 residues. V was pared by 6 bases and J by 8 bases, with 12 bases between. Germline V gene sequence: CDR1 SGHTA, CDR2 FQGNSA. Some clones are missing from TCRdb's copy, which holds only in-frame ones; the method was immunoSEQ multiplex PCR. The sample holds more than 45,000 clones, approximately 80% seen once. The chain uses TRBV7-2 and TRBJ2-3; no reliable D call. The input for sequencing was PBMCs, taken around atezolizumab (anti-PD-L1) treatment. The TCR sequence derives from a man between 65 and 80 years old with urothelial cancer. DNA for the CDR3: TGTGCCAGCAGTCCGAGATATTCTACGCAGTATTTT. It encodes CASSPRYSTQYF.